This TCR beta chain was observed in a study of blood T cell repertoires in COVID-19. At the level of the study: Spain, Italy and the United States supplied samples that represented acute and convalescent COVID-19. T cells, B-cell-depleted T cells, or PBMCs supplied cDNA or gDNA.

The authors' processing: The assay estimated nucleated cells by amplifying reference gene primers. Data came from immunoSEQ multiplex PCR; TCRdb stores just in-frame clones and leaves some out. The V and J calls and clone size come from that table; D and trimming were worked out from the DNA. Of about 160,000 clones listed, 80% were seen once; the top ten hold 3% to 3.5%. The CDR3 extends over 12 amino acids. The V end was cut by 5 bases, the J end by 10 bases, with 15 bases between. Clinical history reported by participants formed the basis on which cohorts were assigned. Sequencing was carried out using PBMCs or T cells enriched from blood (not recorded which). The sequence came from a woman aged 60-75 years who had recovered from COVID-19. The chain links TRBV12-3 or TRBV12-4 to TRBJ2-7; TRBD2 is a possible D gene (6 bases). The DNA for the CDR3 is TGTGCCAGCAGTCCGCCGTCGGGAGCCCAGTACTTC. Translation gives CASSPPSGAQYF.